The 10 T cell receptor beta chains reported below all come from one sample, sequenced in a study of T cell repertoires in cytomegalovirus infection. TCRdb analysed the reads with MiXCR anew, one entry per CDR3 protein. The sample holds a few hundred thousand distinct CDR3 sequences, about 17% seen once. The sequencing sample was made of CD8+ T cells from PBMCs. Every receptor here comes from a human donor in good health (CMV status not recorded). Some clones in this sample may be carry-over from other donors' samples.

CDR3 DNA sequence: TGCGCCAGCAGCCATCCGGGACAGGGGACAAACTATGGCTACACCTTC. As protein: CASSHPGQGTNYGYTF. V and J are TRBV4-1 and TRBJ1-2; the match to TRBD1 covers 10 bases. Trimming took 3 bases from V and 2 from J; bases not matched to a gene: 6. The germline V gene has CDR1 MGHRA and CDR2 YSYEKL. The CDR3 loop spans 16 amino acids.

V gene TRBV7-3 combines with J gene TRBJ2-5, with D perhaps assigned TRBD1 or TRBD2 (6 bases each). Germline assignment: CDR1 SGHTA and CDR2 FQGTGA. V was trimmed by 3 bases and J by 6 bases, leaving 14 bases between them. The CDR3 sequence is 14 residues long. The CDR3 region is CASSLGSRGQTQYF. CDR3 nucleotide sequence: TGTGCCAGCAGCTTGGGCTCCCGGGGGCAGACCCAGTACTTC.

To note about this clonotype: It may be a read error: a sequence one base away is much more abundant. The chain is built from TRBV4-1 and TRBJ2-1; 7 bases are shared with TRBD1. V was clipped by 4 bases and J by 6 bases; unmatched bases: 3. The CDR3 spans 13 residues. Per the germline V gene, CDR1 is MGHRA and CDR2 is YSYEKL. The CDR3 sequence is CASSPTGCNEQFF. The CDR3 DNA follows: TGCGCCAGCAGCCCGACAGGGTGCAATGAGCAGTTCTTC.

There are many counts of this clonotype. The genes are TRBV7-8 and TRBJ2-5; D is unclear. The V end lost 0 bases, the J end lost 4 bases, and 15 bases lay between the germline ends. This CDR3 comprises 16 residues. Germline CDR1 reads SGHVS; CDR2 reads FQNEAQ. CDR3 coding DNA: TGTGCCAGCAGCTTAGCACAGTCTTCATGGTCAGAGACCCAGTACTTC. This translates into CASSLAQSSWSETQYF.

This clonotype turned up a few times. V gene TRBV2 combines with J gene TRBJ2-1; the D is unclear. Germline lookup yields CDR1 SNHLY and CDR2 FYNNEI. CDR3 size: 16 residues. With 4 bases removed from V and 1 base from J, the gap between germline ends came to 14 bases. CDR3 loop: CASSVGRKGSYNEQFF. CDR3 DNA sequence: TGTGCCAGCAGTGTAGGTCGGAAGGGATCCTACAATGAGCAGTTCTTC.

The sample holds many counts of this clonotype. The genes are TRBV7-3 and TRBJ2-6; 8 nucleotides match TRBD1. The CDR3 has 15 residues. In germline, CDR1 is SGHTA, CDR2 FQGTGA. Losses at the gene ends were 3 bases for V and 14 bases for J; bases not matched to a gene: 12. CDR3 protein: CASSFGTGQLNFLTF. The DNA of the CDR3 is TGTGCCAGCAGCTTCGGGACAGGCCAATTAAACTTCCTGACTTTC.

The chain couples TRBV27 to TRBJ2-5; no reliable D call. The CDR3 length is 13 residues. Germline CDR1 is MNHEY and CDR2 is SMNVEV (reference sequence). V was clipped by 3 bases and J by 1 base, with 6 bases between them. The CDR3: CASSFTFQETQYF. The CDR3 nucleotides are TGTGCCAGCAGTTTTACCTTCCAAGAGACCCAGTACTTC.

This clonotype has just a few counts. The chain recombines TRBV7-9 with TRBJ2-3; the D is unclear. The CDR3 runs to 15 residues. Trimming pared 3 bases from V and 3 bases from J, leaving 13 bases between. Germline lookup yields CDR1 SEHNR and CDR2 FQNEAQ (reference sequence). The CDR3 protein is CASSFDAARTDTQYF. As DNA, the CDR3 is TGTGCCAGCAGCTTCGACGCGGCCAGGACAGATACGCAGTATTTT.

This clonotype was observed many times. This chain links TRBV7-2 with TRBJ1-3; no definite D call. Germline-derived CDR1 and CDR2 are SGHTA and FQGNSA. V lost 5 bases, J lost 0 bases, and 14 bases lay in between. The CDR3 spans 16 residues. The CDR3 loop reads CASSAKMRDSGNTIYF. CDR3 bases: TGTGCCAGCAGCGCCAAAATGAGGGACTCTGGAAACACCATATATTTT.

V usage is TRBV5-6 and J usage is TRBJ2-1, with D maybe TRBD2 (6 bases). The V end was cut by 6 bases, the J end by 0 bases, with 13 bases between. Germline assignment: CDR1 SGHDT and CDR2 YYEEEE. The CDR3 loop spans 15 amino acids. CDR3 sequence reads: CASTEGTSSYNEQFF. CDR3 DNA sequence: TGTGCCAGCACGGAGGGTACCAGCTCCTACAATGAGCAGTTCTTC.